The 26 T cell receptor beta chains below were found in one sample sequenced in a study of human T cells and chemical hapten exposure. Stated time point: pre-sensitization, week 0. Treatment given: therapeutic diphenylcyclopropenone sensitization with weekly scalp DPC. TCRdb re-analysed the RACE reads in MiXCR, keeping a single row per CDR3 protein. The sample consists of around 300,000 distinct CDR3 sequences, around 5% of them appearing once. Here the sequenced sample was whole blood, taken in connection with sensitization to the hapten diphenylcyclopropenone (DPC). The receptors were sampled from a woman aged 18-30 years with alopecia areata. Some clones in this sample may be carry-over from other donors' samples.

This chain connects TRBV4-3 to TRBJ2-2; perhaps TRBD1 as D (6 bases). CDR3 length equals 16 residues. The V end lost 0 bases, the J end lost 0 bases, and 8 bases lay between the germline ends. Germline V CDR1 and CDR2: LGHNA, YSLEER. The CDR3 sequence is CASSQDRTANTGELFF. CDR3 bases: TGCGCCAGCAGCCAAGATCGGACAGCGAACACCGGGGAGCTGTTTTTT.

The sample holds a few counts of this clonotype. The chain joins TRBV7-2 to TRBJ2-4; 8 positions agree with TRBD1. Germline assignment: CDR1 SGHTA and CDR2 FQGNSA. The CDR3 extends over 15 amino acids. Trimming took 5 bases from V and 1 from J; bases not matched to a gene: 4. The CDR3 coding sequence is TGTGCCAGCAGCGGGCGGGACAGGGCCAAAAACATTCAGTACTTC. Translated, it gives CASSGRDRAKNIQYF.

This clonotype has just a few counts. V and J are TRBV12-3 or TRBV12-4 and TRBJ1-4; D possibly corresponds to TRBD1 (5 bases). The CDR3 is made up of 12 amino acids. Trimming took 6 bases from V and 7 from J, leaving 9 bases between them. DNA for the CDR3: TGTGCCAGCAGAACAGGCGGTGAAAAACTGTTTTTT. Encoded protein: CASRTGGEKLFF.

There are many counts of this clonotype. The chain carries TRBV27 and TRBJ1-4; 8 nucleotides match TRBD1. The CDR3 has 15 residues. V lost 7 bases and J lost 10; bases outside the gene matches: 14. Germline CDR1 reads MNHEY; CDR2 reads SMNVEV (reference sequence). CDR3 in amino acids: CASTTRLRGRGKLFF. The CDR3 bases are TGTGCCAGCACCACGAGGCTCAGGGGGCGAGGAAAACTGTTTTTT.

This rearrangement joins TRBV7-2 to TRBJ1-2, with D unresolved. This CDR3 spans 15 amino acids. From germline, CDR1 is SGHTA and CDR2 FQGNSA. The V and J ends lost 0 bases and 0 bases respectively, with 8 bases between them. DNA of the CDR3: TGTGCCAGCAGCTTAGCGACGATTCCTAACTATGGCTACACCTTC. This gives the protein CASSLATIPNYGYTF.

This clonotype was observed a handful of times. V usage is TRBV5-1 and J usage is TRBJ2-2, with 8 bases that match TRBD1. V trimming: 2 bases; J trimming: 5 bases; junction bases outside the gene matches: 8. Germline-derived CDR1 and CDR2 are SGHRS and YFSETQ. The CDR3 totals 16 residues. The CDR3 coding sequence is TGCGCCAGCAGCTTACTCGACAGGGGAGGTACCGGGGAGCTGTTTTTT. This encodes CASSLLDRGGTGELFF.

This clonotype was picked up a small number of times. This rearrangement joins TRBV6-2 or TRBV6-3 to TRBJ2-4; D is perhaps TRBD2 (6 bases). This CDR3 has 13 amino acids. Germline V gives CDR1 MNHEY, CDR2 SVGEGT. V was cut by 8 bases and J by 8 bases, with 16 bases left in between. CDR3 in amino acids: CASDLGGWDIQYF. The CDR3 DNA follows: TGTGCCAGCGATTTGGGGGGTTGGGACATTCAGTACTTC.

This clonotype was recorded a few times. The chain carries TRBV5-1 and TRBJ1-5; D is undetermined. This CDR3 has 13 amino acids. Between the trimmed V and J ends, which lost 7 bases and 7 bases, there was a span of 15 bases. The germline gives CDR1 SGHRS, CDR2 YFSETQ. This chain's CDR3 is CASGRVEGQPQHF. CDR3 sequence (DNA): TGCGCCAGCGGGAGGGTTGAGGGCCAGCCCCAGCATTTT.

This clonotype was counted at least ten times. The chain recombines TRBV3-1 with TRBJ1-6; no reliable D call. The CDR3 has 13 amino acids. Germline assignment: CDR1 LGHDT and CDR2 YNNKEL (reference sequence). Deletions cut 1 base from V and 8 bases from J, with 6 bases between. CDR3 protein: CASSQGSYSPLHF. As DNA, the CDR3 is TGTGCCAGCAGCCAAGGATCATATTCACCCCTCCACTTT.

This clonotype came up many times. The chain combines TRBV18 with TRBJ2-3, with TRBD1 matching 8 bases. Germline CDR1 reads KGHSH; CDR2 reads LQKENI. V gave up 2 bases and J gave up 0 bases; unmatched junction bases: 7. CDR3 length: 17 amino acids. CDR3 region: CASSPTRQGPSTDTQYF. Here the CDR3 DNA reads TGTGCCAGCTCACCAACCCGACAGGGGCCTAGCACAGATACGCAGTATTTT.

This clonotype was seen many times. The CDR3 region is CASSFQGNTEAFF. The CDR3 DNA is TGTGCCAGCAGCTTTCAGGGGAACACTGAAGCTTTCTTT. The rearrangement links TRBV27 to TRBJ1-1; TRBD1 is a possible D gene (5 bases). The CDR3 loop spans 13 amino acids. Germline V gene sequence: CDR1 MNHEY, CDR2 SMNVEV (reference sequence). V was cut by 6 bases and J by 1 base, with 9 bases left in between.

The rearrangement joins TRBV6-5 to TRBJ2-7; 10 bases agree with TRBD1. Trimming took 0 bases from V and 0 from J; bases not matched to a gene: 8. This CDR3 contains 18 residues. The germline V gene encodes CDR1 MNHEY and CDR2 SVGAGI. The CDR3 DNA sequence: TGTGCCAGCAGTTACTCCCTTCCGGGACAGGGGTTCTCCTACGAGCAGTACTTC. Protein sequence: CASSYSLPGQGFSYEQYF.

This clonotype was seen more than once but under ten times. The J gene is TRBJ1-2, the V gene TRBV5-6, with a possible D match to TRBD1 (6 bases). In germline, CDR1 is SGHDT, CDR2 YYEEEE. This CDR3 region has 15 residues. The V gene lost 5 bases and the J gene lost 5 bases, with 19 bases spanning the gap. CDR3 residues: CASSPTPGGGYGYTF. The CDR3 DNA sequence: TGTGCCAGCAGTCCGACCCCCGGGGGCGGGTATGGCTACACCTTC.

This clonotype has ten or more counts. This chain joins TRBV29-1 and TRBJ2-7; 7 bases line up with TRBD2. The trim removed 1 base at V and 2 bases at J, leaving 8 bases unmatched. Germline values: CDR1 SQVTM, CDR2 ANQGSEA. The CDR3 is made up of 15 amino acids. CDR3 DNA: TGCAGCGTTGAAGGGAAGCGGGGCCTTACCTACGAGCAGTACTTC. It is translated as CSVEGKRGLTYEQYF.

This clonotype was picked up a small number of times. The rearrangement joins TRBV18 to TRBJ1-4; 7 nucleotides match TRBD1. CDR3 length: 16 amino acids. J was trimmed by 0 bases and V by 1 base; bases with no gene match: 2. Germline CDR1 and CDR2: KGHSH and LQKENI. Written as DNA, the CDR3 is TGTGCCAGCTCACCACGCGGGACAGCAACTAATGAAAAACTGTTTTTT. Amino acids: CASSPRGTATNEKLFF.

This chain joins TRBV7-2 and TRBJ2-4; D perhaps matches TRBD2 (6 bases). In germline, CDR1 is SGHTA, CDR2 FQGNSA. This CDR3 spans 15 amino acids. Trimming cost V 1 base and J 4 bases, with 11 bases left between them. This CDR3 is CASSLGGGRKNIQYF. The DNA for the CDR3 is TGTGCCAGCAGCTTAGGCGGAGGGAGGAAAAACATTCAGTACTTC.

This clonotype was detected only a few times. The rearrangement links TRBV4-1 to TRBJ1-5; D not certain. V shed 2 bases and J shed 4 bases, with 9 bases lying between them. Germline CDR1 and CDR2: MGHRA and YSYEKL. The CDR3 loop spans 14 amino acids. The CDR3 is CASSQTWPNQPQHF. The CDR3 nucleotides read TGCGCCAGCAGCCAAACATGGCCGAATCAGCCCCAGCATTTT.

This clonotype has only a few counts. The V gene is TRBV4-1, the J gene TRBJ2-1; D tentatively reads TRBD1 or TRBD2 (6 bases each). Germline values: CDR1 MGHRA, CDR2 YSYEKL. There are 17 residues in the CDR3. V dropped 0 bases and J dropped 4 bases, with 16 bases sitting between them. CDR3 in amino acids: CASSQEEGGSPYNEQFF. Written as DNA, the CDR3 is TGCGCCAGCAGCCAAGAAGAGGGGGGCTCACCATACAATGAGCAGTTCTTC.

This clonotype was seen many times. V usage is TRBV12-3 or TRBV12-4 and J usage is TRBJ2-2; weak D call: TRBD1 (5 bases). V was cut by 3 bases and J by 1 base, with 6 bases left in between. CDR3 length equals 14 residues. The CDR3 sequence is CASSFGQNTGELFF. The CDR3 nucleotides read TGTGCCAGCAGTTTTGGACAGAACACCGGGGAGCTGTTTTTT.

This clonotype was picked up a small number of times. The J gene is TRBJ2-1, the V gene TRBV7-8, with 8 bases aligning to TRBD1. V shed 1 base and J 6 bases; nucleotides not matched to a gene: 5. The germline CDR1 and CDR2 sequences are SGHVS and FQNEAQ. This CDR3 comprises 15 residues. In DNA, the CDR3 is TGTGCCAGCAGCTTAGTCAGGGGGCTTGTCAATGAGCAGTTCTTC. Protein: CASSLVRGLVNEQFF.

The table lists this clonotype with a few counts. The gene calls are TRBV27 and TRBJ2-5, with 9 positions matching TRBD1. This CDR3 is built from 16 residues. Unmatched junction bases numbered 12, after V lost 5 bases and J lost 5 bases. The germline V gene encodes CDR1 MNHEY and CDR2 SMNVEV (reference sequence). The CDR3, as DNA: TGTGCCAGCAGTACCTATGACAGGGGGGTCTGGGAGACCCAGTACTTC. This codes for CASSTYDRGVWETQYF.

This clonotype was detected ten times or more. The rearrangement links TRBV2 to TRBJ1-3, with D possibly being TRBD1 (5 bases). The CDR3 contains 22 residues. Germline CDR1 is SNHLY and CDR2 is FYNNEI. Trimming removed 8 bases at V and 0 bases at J, with 35 bases between. CDR3 in amino acids: CASYLAERETPRGPSSGNTIYF. CDR3 DNA sequence: TGTGCCAGCTACTTGGCTGAGAGGGAAACCCCCCGGGGACCGAGCTCTGGAAACACCATATATTTT.

About this clonotype itself: Sequence at one end of the junction differs from germline and may be a read error. This rearrangement joins TRBV5-1 to TRBJ2-1, with TRBD1 identical over 10 bases. The CDR3 has 16 amino acids. In germline, CDR1 is SGHRS, CDR2 YFSETQ. The CDR3 loop is CASSSNPGQGFGERFF. The DNA of the CDR3 is TGCGCCAGCAGCTCTAACCCGGGACAGGGGTTCGGTGAGCGGTTCTTC.

This clonotype has at least ten counts. This chain connects TRBV20-1 to TRBJ1-6, with 9 bases matching TRBD1. The CDR3 has 14 amino acids. V lost 6 bases to trimming and J lost 9 bases; unmatched junction nucleotides: 9. The germline gives CDR1 DFQATT, CDR2 SNEGSKA (reference sequence). The CDR3, as DNA: TGCAGTGCCACCCGTCCGGGACAGGGTTCACCCCTCCACTTT. As protein: CSATRPGQGSPLHF.

This clonotype has at least ten counts. The chain combines TRBV12-3 or TRBV12-4 with TRBJ1-1, with 7 nucleotides matching TRBD1. The junction had 11 bases not matched to a gene; V was cut back by 6 bases and J by 4 bases. The CDR3 consists of 15 residues. The CDR3 DNA follows: TGTGCCAGCAGCCCGACAGGGATTATTTTCACTGAAGCTTTCTTT. Translated, it gives CASSPTGIIFTEAFF.

This clonotype came up a few times. V and J are TRBV6-2 or TRBV6-3 and TRBJ1-4; D possibly corresponds to TRBD1 (5 bases). The length of the CDR3 is 15 residues. Deletions cut 0 bases from V and 2 bases from J, with 7 bases between. Germline assignment: CDR1 MNHEY and CDR2 SVGEGT. The CDR3 sequence: CASSYSPGTNEKLFF. The DNA for the CDR3 is TGTGCCAGCAGTTACTCGCCAGGGACTAATGAAAAACTGTTTTTT.